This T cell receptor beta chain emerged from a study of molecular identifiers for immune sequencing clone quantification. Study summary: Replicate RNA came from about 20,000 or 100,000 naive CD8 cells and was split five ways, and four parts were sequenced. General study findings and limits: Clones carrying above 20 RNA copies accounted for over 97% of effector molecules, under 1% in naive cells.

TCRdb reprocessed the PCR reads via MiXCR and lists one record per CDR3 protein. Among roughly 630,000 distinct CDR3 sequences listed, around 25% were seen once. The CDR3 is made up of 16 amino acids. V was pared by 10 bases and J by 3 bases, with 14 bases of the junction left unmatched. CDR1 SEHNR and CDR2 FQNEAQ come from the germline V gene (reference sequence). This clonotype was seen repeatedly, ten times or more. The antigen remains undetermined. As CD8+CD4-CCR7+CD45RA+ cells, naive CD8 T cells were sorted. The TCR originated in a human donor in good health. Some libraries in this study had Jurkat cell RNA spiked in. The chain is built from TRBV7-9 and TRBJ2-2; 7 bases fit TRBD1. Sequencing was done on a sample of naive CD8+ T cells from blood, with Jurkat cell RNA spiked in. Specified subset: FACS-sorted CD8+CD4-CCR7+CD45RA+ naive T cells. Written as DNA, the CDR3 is TGTGCCACCACCCACACCGGGACAGCTTACACCGGGGAGCTGTTTTTT. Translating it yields CATTHTGTAYTGELFF.